These 32 T cell receptor beta chains came from one sample sequenced in a study of T cells after yellow fever vaccination. MiXCR was run by TCRdb on the 5' RACE reads, yielding one entry per CDR3 protein. The sample consists of fewer than 400,000 distinct CDR3 sequences, about 11% of them appearing once. The material was CD4+ T cells sorted from PBMCs, obtained 45 days after the yellow fever booster vaccination. The receptors here all came from a man between 18 and 29 years old who received the YFV17D yellow fever vaccine.

For the CDR3, the DNA is TGTGCCAGCAGCCCGCTAGGCGGGCGTTCACCCCTCCACTTT. It yields the protein CASSPLGGRSPLHF. The rearrangement links TRBV7-3 to TRBJ1-6; D is uncertain. Germline CDR1 and CDR2: SGHTA and FQGTGA. The CDR3 covers 14 residues. Trimming took off 5 bases at V and 9 bases at J, with 14 bases between the two ends.

This clonotype was detected a few times. The chain uses TRBV7-2 and TRBJ2-3; 7 positions match TRBD1. This CDR3 region has 14 residues. V trimming: 7 bases; J trimming: 6 bases; junction bases outside the gene matches: 10. Per the germline V gene, CDR1 is SGHTA and CDR2 is FQGNSA. The CDR3 spells CASNYRQGADTQYF. CDR3 nucleotides: TGTGCCAGCAACTATCGACAGGGTGCGGATACGCAGTATTTT.

V gene TRBV15 combines with J gene TRBJ2-1; perhaps TRBD1 as D (6 bases). Germline CDR1 LNHNV, CDR2 YYDKDF (reference sequence). Deletions cut 1 base from V and 10 bases from J, with 8 bases between. This CDR3 spans 12 amino acids. The CDR3 region is CATSRGGTEQFF. The CDR3 bases are TGTGCCACCAGCAGAGGAGGGACAGAGCAGTTCTTC.

V gene TRBV20-1 combines with J gene TRBJ1-5; D perhaps matches TRBD1 (5 bases). CDR1 and CDR2 from the germline V gene are DFQATT and SNEGSKA (reference sequence). Trimming took off 3 bases at V and 11 bases at J, with 11 bases between the two ends. The CDR3 has 11 amino acids. CDR3 region: CSARVRGAQHF. As DNA, the CDR3 is TGCAGTGCTAGGGTCCGGGGCGCCCAGCATTTT.

V gene TRBV21-1 combines with J gene TRBJ2-7. TRBV21-1 is recorded as a pseudogene. The CDR3 has 13 amino acids. CDR3 region: CASSKRGLYEQYF. The CDR3 DNA reads TGTGCCAGCAGCAAAAGAGGACTCTACGAGCAGTACTTC.

This clonotype has a handful of counts. This sequence joins TRBV12-3 or TRBV12-4 and TRBJ2-3, with D tentatively TRBD1 or TRBD2 (5 bases each). V was shortened by 4 bases and J by 4 bases, with 9 bases between the two germline ends. The CDR3 has 13 amino acids. CDR3 bases: TGTGCCAGCAGTTCTCGGGGCTCAGATACGCAGTATTTT. Protein: CASSSRGSDTQYF.

This clonotype has at least ten counts. The chain uses TRBV20-1 and TRBJ1-1, with a tentative D call TRBD1 (5 bases). Trimming took 4 bases from V and 5 from J, leaving 17 bases between them. Looked up from germline, CDR1 is DFQATT and CDR2 is SNEGSKA (reference sequence). The CDR3 covers 14 residues. The chain's CDR3 is CSATEAKGRTEAFF. Written as DNA, the CDR3 is TGCAGTGCTACTGAGGCCAAGGGGCGGACTGAAGCTTTCTTT.

This chain joins TRBV18 and TRBJ1-3, with a tentative D call TRBD1 (6 bases). Germline V gene data show CDR1 as KGHSH and CDR2 as LQKENI. Trimming left V 2 bases short and J 4 bases short, with 9 bases between. The CDR3 has 14 residues. The CDR3 DNA follows: TGTGCCAGCTCACCAACAGGGACCGGAAACACCATATATTTT. This encodes CASSPTGTGNTIYF.

The chain couples TRBV12-3 or TRBV12-4 to TRBJ2-3; possibly TRBD2 for D (6 bases). The CDR3 extends over 14 amino acids. The V gene lost 3 bases and the J gene lost 4 bases, with 11 bases spanning the gap. Written as DNA, the CDR3 is TGTGCCAGCAGTTTCCGGGACTCCGCAGATACGCAGTATTTT. It codes for CASSFRDSADTQYF.

The sample holds a few counts of this clonotype. The chain employs TRBV18 and TRBJ2-7; no reliable D call. The germline V gene has CDR1 KGHSH and CDR2 LQKENI. The V end was cut by 3 bases, the J end by 5 bases, with 11 bases between. The CDR3 is 13 amino acids. The CDR3 nucleotides read TGTGCCAGCTCACCCGGGTCGAGACACGAGCAGTACGTC. Translated: CASSPGSRHEQYV.

This clonotype was observed a few times. The chain joins TRBV15 to TRBJ2-1; maybe TRBD2 (5 bases). This CDR3 has 16 amino acids. V was cut by 2 bases and J by 6 bases, with 17 bases left in between. Germline loops: CDR1 LNHNV, CDR2 YYDKDF (reference sequence). As DNA, the CDR3 is TGTGCCACCAGCAGACCTATCGGGGTTGTACGCAATGAGCAGTTCTTC. The encoded protein is CATSRPIGVVRNEQFF.

This clonotype has more than one count but fewer than ten. The chain recombines TRBV18 with TRBJ1-1; 7 bases map to TRBD1. Germline-derived CDR1 and CDR2 are KGHSH and LQKENI. This CDR3 spans 14 amino acids. V gave up 6 bases and J gave up 3 bases; unmatched junction bases: 7. The CDR3, as DNA: TGTGCCAGCTCGACACAGGGGTACGACACTGAAGCTTTCTTT. This sequence encodes CASSTQGYDTEAFF.

There are a few counts of this clonotype. J is TRBJ1-4 and V is TRBV20-1; maybe TRBD1 (5 bases). The CDR3 spans 15 residues. V was trimmed by 5 bases and J by 4 bases, leaving 17 bases between them. The germline V gene has CDR1 DFQATT and CDR2 SNEGSKA (reference sequence). CDR3 sequence: CSAPGGAQGNEKLFF. The DNA of the CDR3 is TGCAGTGCTCCTGGAGGGGCGCAGGGTAATGAAAAACTGTTTTTT.

This clonotype was picked up a small number of times. The chain has TRBV20-1 and TRBJ2-7, with D possibly matching TRBD1 (6 bases). Germline values: CDR1 DFQATT, CDR2 SNEGSKA (reference sequence). With 6 bases removed from V and 4 bases from J, the gap between germline ends came to 13 bases. The CDR3 consists of 12 residues. For the CDR3, the DNA is TGCAGTGCAAAAACAGGGCCTTACGAGCAGTACTTC. This encodes CSAKTGPYEQYF.

This clonotype showed up just a few times. The chain couples TRBV12-3 or TRBV12-4 to TRBJ2-1; 9 bases are a match to TRBD2. The J segment lost 5 bases and the V segment lost 3 bases, leaving 11 bases of the junction unmatched. This CDR3 comprises 17 residues. CDR3 loop: CASSLGWRGGVDNEQFF. The CDR3 DNA reads TGTGCCAGCAGTTTGGGGTGGCGGGGGGGCGTGGACAATGAGCAGTTCTTC.

This clonotype was seen only a few times. This chain uses TRBV29-1 with TRBJ1-2, with 10 bases identical to TRBD1. J was trimmed by 8 bases and V by 7 bases; bases with no gene match: 4. The CDR3 is 11 residues long. Germline V gives CDR1 SQVTM, CDR2 ANQGSEA. This CDR3 reads CSAGTGEGYTF. Here the CDR3 DNA reads TGCAGCGCCGGGACAGGGGAGGGCTACACCTTC.

In the case of this clonotype: Possible read error: a much larger clone is one base away. The CDR3 DNA follows: TGTGCCAGCAGTTCGCACAGGGGGGGATACAACGGGGAGCTGTTTTTT. Encoded protein: CASSSHRGGYNGELFF. This chain links TRBV27 with TRBJ2-2, with D possibly matching TRBD1 (8 bases). Deletions cut 4 bases from V and 7 bases from J, with 19 bases between. From germline, CDR1 is MNHEY and CDR2 SMNVEV (reference sequence). The CDR3 length is 16 residues.

The chain recombines TRBV7-6 with TRBJ2-2; D unclear. The ends were cut back, 1 base at V and 0 bases at J, with 12 bases in the middle. The CDR3 totals 17 residues. Germline assignment: CDR1 SGHVS and CDR2 FNYEAQ. The CDR3 here is CASSLEPARSNTGELFF. As DNA, the CDR3 is TGTGCCAGCAGCTTAGAGCCGGCCAGGTCGAACACCGGGGAGCTGTTTTTT.

The chain recombines TRBV4-1 with TRBJ1-6; 9 positions agree with TRBD1. The CDR3 consists of 15 residues. CDR1 is MGHRA and CDR2 is YSYEKL in the germline V gene. Losses at the gene ends were 3 bases for V and 8 bases for J; bases not matched to a gene: 5. In nucleotides, the CDR3 is TGCGCCAGCAGCCAGCCGGGACAGGGACATTCACCCCTCCACTTT. It yields the protein CASSQPGQGHSPLHF.

This clonotype was detected only a few times. The V and J genes are TRBV7-2 and TRBJ2-1; D may be TRBD2 (6 bases). CDR1 and CDR2 from the germline V gene are SGHTA and FQGNSA. V dropped 4 bases and J dropped 8 bases, with 21 bases sitting between them. This CDR3 contains 16 residues. The CDR3 DNA follows: TGTGCCAGCAGCTCCCCCCGGGGGAAAGGTTTCTATGAGCAGTTCTTC. It yields the protein CASSSPRGKGFYEQFF. The full variable domain, completed using reference TRBV7-2 and TRBJ2-1, is GAGVSQSPSNKVTEKGKDVELRCDPISGHTALYWYRQSLGQGLEFLIYFQGNSAPDKSGLPSDRFSAERTGGSVSTLTIQRTQQEDSAVYLCASSSPRGKGFYEQFFGPGTRLTVL.

CDR3 bases: TGTGCCAGCAGTGATCGAGCCCTAGAGGGAGGCCAGTACTTC. Its translation: CASSDRALEGGQYF. V is TRBV6-1 and J is TRBJ2-5; the D gene is possibly TRBD2 (6 bases). The length of the CDR3 is 14 residues. Between the trimmed V and J ends, which lost 3 bases and 10 bases, there was a span of 18 bases. Germline CDR1 reads MNHNS; CDR2 reads SASEGT.

This clonotype was seen only a few times. The chain has TRBV7-3 and TRBJ2-2, with D maybe TRBD1 (5 bases). The CDR3 length is 15 residues. Germline assignment: CDR1 SGHTA and CDR2 FQGTGA. The V gene lost 5 bases and the J gene lost 1 base, with 11 bases spanning the gap. CDR3 DNA: TGTGCCAGCAGCCCCGACGGACAGAACACCGGGGAGCTGTTTTTT. Translating it yields CASSPDGQNTGELFF.

The rearrangement uses TRBV5-1 and TRBJ1-4; the match to TRBD1 covers 10 bases. The V segment lost 4 bases and the J segment 14 bases; nucleotides outside the gene matches: 8. Germline V lookup: CDR1 SGHRS, CDR2 YFSETQ. The CDR3 runs 13 residues. The CDR3 DNA follows: TGCGCCAGCAGCCCCGACAGGGGGCAGCTGCTGTTTTTT. Encoded protein: CASSPDRGQLLFF. The full variable domain, rest sourced from reference TRBV5-1 and TRBJ1-4, is KAGVTQTPRYLIKTRGQQVTLSCSPISGHRSVSWYQQTPGQGLQFLFEYFSETQRNKGNFPGRFSGRQFSNSRSEMNVSTLELGDSALYLCASSPDRGQLLFFGSGTQLSVL.

This clonotype was observed many times. This rearrangement joins TRBV2 to TRBJ1-5, with unresolved D. CDR1 and CDR2 from the germline V gene are SNHLY and FYNNEI. Trimming cost V 7 bases and J 4 bases, with 11 bases left between them. The CDR3 consists of 13 residues. Here the CDR3 DNA reads TGTGCCAGCAAAGGCGACAATAATCAGCCCCAGCATTTT. It yields the protein CASKGDNNQPQHF.

The gene calls are TRBV11-1 and TRBJ2-3; TRBD1 matches 11 bases. V shed 5 bases and J 4 bases; nucleotides not matched to a gene: 5. Germline V gene lookup returns CDR1 SGHAT and CDR2 FQDESV (reference sequence). The CDR3 extends over 15 amino acids. The CDR3 spells CASSRGQGAADTQYF. CDR3 nucleotides: TGTGCCAGCAGCCGCGGACAGGGGGCGGCAGATACGCAGTATTTT.

The rearrangement links TRBV5-1 to TRBJ1-2; D gene ambiguous. This CDR3 has 14 residues. CDR1 is SGHRS, CDR2 YFSETQ, per germline. With 3 bases removed from V and 6 bases from J, the gap between germline ends came to 15 bases. The CDR3 nucleotides are TGCGCCAGCAGCTACGCCCAAGGGCCCCATGGCTACACCTTC. Its protein is CASSYAQGPHGYTF.

The V gene is TRBV6-1, the J gene TRBJ2-7, with 8 bases identical to TRBD1. Germline V gene data show CDR1 as MNHNS and CDR2 as SASEGT. The CDR3 is 15 residues long. Trimming cost V 1 base and J 4 bases; bases outside gene matches: 6. The CDR3 nucleotides are TGTGCCAGCAGTGAAGGACAGGGGCTGAAATACGAGCAGTACGTC. Translation: CASSEGQGLKYEQYV.

CDR3: CATGKDRADGELFF. Written as DNA, the CDR3 is TGTGCCACCGGAAAGGACAGGGCGGACGGGGAGCTGTTTTTT. The chain is built from TRBV6-6 and TRBJ2-2; 8 bases are shared with TRBD1. CDR1 is MNHNY and CDR2 is SVGAGI in the germline V gene (reference sequence). The V segment lost 10 bases and the J segment 7 bases; nucleotides outside the gene matches: 11. This CDR3 region has 14 residues.

The V call is TRBV6-1, the J call TRBJ2-1, with 8 bases fitting TRBD2. This CDR3 is built from 17 residues. V gave up 6 bases and J gave up 1 base; unmatched junction bases: 11. Germline CDR1 and CDR2: MNHNS and SASEGT. CDR3: CASSPGERGRSYNEQFF. As DNA, the CDR3 is TGTGCCAGCAGCCCGGGAGAGCGGGGGAGGTCCTACAATGAGCAGTTCTTC.

The V call is TRBV28, the J call TRBJ1-2; D is possibly TRBD1 (6 bases). The ends were cut back, 5 bases at V and 4 bases at J, with 14 bases in the middle. Germline V gene data show CDR1 as MDHEN and CDR2 as SYDVKM. The CDR3 sequence is 14 residues long. In DNA form, the CDR3 reads TGTGCCAGCAGTACCCCGAGGGGGGGCTATGGCTACACCTTC. Translated: CASSTPRGGYGYTF.

This clonotype has a handful of counts. The V and J genes are TRBV14 and TRBJ1-4; 8 bases match TRBD1. The germline V gene encodes CDR1 SGHDN and CDR2 FVKESK. This CDR3 contains 14 residues. Trimming removed 4 bases from V and 13 bases from J; junction bases left unmatched: 11. CDR3 residues: CASSLAVGTGRLFF. The DNA of the CDR3 is TGTGCCAGCAGCCTCGCCGTCGGGACAGGTAGACTGTTTTTT.

The chain is built from TRBV20-1 and TRBJ2-3, with TRBD2 matching over 13 bases. Looked up from germline, CDR1 is DFQATT and CDR2 is SNEGSKA (reference sequence). J was trimmed by 5 bases and V by 2 bases; bases with no gene match: 4. The CDR3 is 15 amino acids. The CDR3 DNA sequence: TGCAGTGCTAGACCGAGGACTAGCGGGGGAGATACGCAGTATTTT. Translation: CSARPRTSGGDTQYF.